A selection of T cell receptor beta chains follows, all from one sample in a study of T cell responses to AZD1222 COVID-19 vaccine. Only in-frame clones appear in the TCRdb table, and some are missing; sequencing was by immunoSEQ multiplex PCR. Of 90,000 to 120,000 clones in the sample, 89% were seen once. This specimen consisted of peripheral blood, obtained on day 0 of AZD1222 vaccination. These receptors all come from an adult in good health. CDR3s leave out the opening cysteine and the closing phenylalanine or tryptophan. The order of the fields is V gene, J gene, CDR3 protein.

TRBV15,TRBJ2-3,ATSLRSGTDTQY
TRBV21-1,TRBJ2-2,ASSKGGPGPAGELF
TRBV9,TRBJ2-7,ASSVAQGAREQY
TRBV10-1,TRBJ1-1,ASSSGPMNTEAF
TRBV2,TRBJ1-4,ASSLQNPLF
TRBV19,TRBJ1-5,ASSFRTGRQPQH
TRBV5-6,TRBJ1-1,ASSLVGDSSPNTEAF
TRBV9,TRBJ2-5,ASSVATRTGREIQETQY
TRBV7-2,TRBJ2-1,ASSLVASGAEQF
TRBV9,TRBJ1-3,ASSVSILGNTIY
TRBV11-2,TRBJ1-5,ASSLGRSSNQPQH
TRBV6-6,TRBJ2-1,ASVPGLYNEQF
TRBV29-1,TRBJ1-2,SVVRPQEAGRYT
TRBV7-3,TRBJ2-1,ASSLVGGNYNEQF
TRBV25-1,TRBJ1-1,ASRGQGEAF